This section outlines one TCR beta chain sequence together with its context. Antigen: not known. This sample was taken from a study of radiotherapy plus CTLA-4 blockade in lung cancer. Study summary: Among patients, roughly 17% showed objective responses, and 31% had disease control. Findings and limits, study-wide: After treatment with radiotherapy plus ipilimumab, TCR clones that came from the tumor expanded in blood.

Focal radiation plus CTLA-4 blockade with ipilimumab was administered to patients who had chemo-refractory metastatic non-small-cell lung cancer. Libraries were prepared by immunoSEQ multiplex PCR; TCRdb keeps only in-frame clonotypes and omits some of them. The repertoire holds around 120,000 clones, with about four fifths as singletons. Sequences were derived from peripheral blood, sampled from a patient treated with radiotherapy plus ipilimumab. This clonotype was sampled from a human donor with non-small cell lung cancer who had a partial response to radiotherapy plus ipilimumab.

The DNA of the CDR3 is TGTGCCAGCAGTCCTTACAGGGGGCAAAACCAGCCCCAGCATTTT. Encoded protein: CASSPYRGQNQPQHF. The gene calls are TRBV28 and TRBJ1-5, with 9 bases fitting TRBD1. With 5 bases clipped from V and 7 bases from J, the junction kept 9 bases outside the gene matches. This CDR3 comprises 15 residues. Germline V gives CDR1 MDHEN, CDR2 SYDVKM.